This T cell receptor beta chain is drawn from a study of tumor and adjacent non-tumor tissue in lung cancer. The template was RNA from unsorted bulk tissue. The library came from three nested PCR rounds adapted from ARM-PCR protocols. TCRdb called the multiplex PCR reads again in MiXCR, with one record for every CDR3 protein. The sample shows more than 70,000 distinct CDR3 sequences, 61% of them seen only once. Germline V gene lookup returns CDR1 SGHAT and CDR2 FQNNGV. CDR3 length: 15 amino acids. V gave up 9 bases and J gave up 11 bases, with 25 bases separating them. Specimen: lung tumor tissue. The source is a man in his 70s with non-small cell lung cancer. This rearrangement joins TRBV11-2 to TRBJ1-4; no clear D gene. Written as DNA, the CDR3 is TGTGCCAGGAGCCCGGGGTCGGGAGTTAGGGAGAAACTGTTTTTT. Encoded protein: CARSPGSGVREKLFF.